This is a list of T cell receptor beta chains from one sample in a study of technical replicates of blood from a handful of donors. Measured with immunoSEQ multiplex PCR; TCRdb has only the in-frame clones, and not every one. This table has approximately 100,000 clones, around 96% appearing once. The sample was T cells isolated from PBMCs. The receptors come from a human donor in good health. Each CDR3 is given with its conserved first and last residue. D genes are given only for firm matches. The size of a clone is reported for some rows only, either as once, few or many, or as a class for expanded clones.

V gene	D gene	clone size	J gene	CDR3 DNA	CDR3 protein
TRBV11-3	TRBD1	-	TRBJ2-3	TGTGCCAGCAGCTTGGACAGGCAACCCACAGATACGCAGTATTTT	CASSLDRQPTDTQYF
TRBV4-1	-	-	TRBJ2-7	TGCGCCAGCAGCCCCGGGATCTACTACGAGCAGTACTTC	CASSPGIYYEQYF
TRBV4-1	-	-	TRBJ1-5	TGCGCCAGCAGCCAAGGACAAAGCAATCAGCCCCAGCATTTT	CASSQGQSNQPQHF
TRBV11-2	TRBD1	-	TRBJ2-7	TGTGCCAGCAGCGCGACAGGGGGCTGGTCCTACGAGCAGTACTTC	CASSATGGWSYEQYF
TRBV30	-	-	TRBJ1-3	TGTGCCTGGAGTATAGTCTCTGGAAACACCATATATTTT	CAWSIVSGNTIYF
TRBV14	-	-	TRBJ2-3	TGTGCCAGCAGCCAAGATATGGGTACAGGGATTTCAGATACGCAGTATTTT	CASSQDMGTGISDTQYF
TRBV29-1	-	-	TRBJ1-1	TGCAGCGTTGAAGCTTTCGAGGACACGAACACTGAAGCTTTCTTT	CSVEAFEDTNTEAFF
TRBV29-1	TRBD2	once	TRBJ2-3	TGCAGCGTTGATTGGCGGCGGGAGCCAAGAGATACGCAGTATTTT	CSVDWRREPRDTQYF
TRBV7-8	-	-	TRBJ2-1	TGTGCCAGCAGCTTGTTTGTACAGGGAAACAATGAGCAGTTCTTC	CASSLFVQGNNEQFF
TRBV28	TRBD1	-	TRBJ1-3	TGTGCCAGCAGCACGGGACAGTCTGGAAACACCATATATTTT	CASSTGQSGNTIYF
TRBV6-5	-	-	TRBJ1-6	TGTGCCAGCAGTTACGCAACCCCACAGTCACCCCTCCACTTT	CASSYATPQSPLHF
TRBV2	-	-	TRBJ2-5	TGTGCCAGCTCCTCCGGGGGTGCTCAAGAGACCCAGTACTTC	CASSSGGAQETQYF
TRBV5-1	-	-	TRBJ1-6	TGCGCCAGCAGCTTTCAGGGGCTGGAAAATTCACCCCTCCACTTT	CASSFQGLENSPLHF
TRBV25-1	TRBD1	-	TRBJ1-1	TGTGCCAGCAGTGACGGGACAGGGTACACCAACACTGAAGCTTTCTTT	CASSDGTGYTNTEAFF
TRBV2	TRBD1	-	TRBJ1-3	TGTGCCAGCACGAGGGTCCGAGGACAGGGGGCGTTTGGAAACACCATATATTTT	CASTRVRGQGAFGNTIYF
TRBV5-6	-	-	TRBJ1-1	TGTGCCAGCAGCTTGCTGGGGCGGACTGAAGCTTTCTTT	CASSLLGRTEAFF
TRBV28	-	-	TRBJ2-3	TGTGCCAGCAGTTCCGGGAGAATGACAGATACGCAGTATTTT	CASSSGRMTDTQYF
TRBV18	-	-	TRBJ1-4	TGTGCCAGCTCACCACCCGCCGGGCAGGGTTGGGAAAAACTGTTTTTT	CASSPPAGQGWEKLFF
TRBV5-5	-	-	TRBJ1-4	TGTGCCAGCAGCAGCGGGAGTGAAAAACTGTTTTTT	CASSSGSEKLFF
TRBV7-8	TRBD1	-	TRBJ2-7	TGTGCCAGCAGCCGACAGGGGGGGTACGAGCAGTACTTC	CASSRQGGYEQYF
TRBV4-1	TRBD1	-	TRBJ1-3	TGCGCCAGCAGCCCGGGACAGCCCCGCTCTGGAAACACCATATATTTT	CASSPGQPRSGNTIYF
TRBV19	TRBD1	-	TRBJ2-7	TGTGCCAGTAGTGGGACAGGGAGGGACGAGCAGTACTTC	CASSGTGRDEQYF
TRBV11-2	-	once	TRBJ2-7	TGTGCCAGCAGCTTATTCAGGGCATTTCAGTACGAGCAGTACTTC	CASSLFRAFQYEQYF
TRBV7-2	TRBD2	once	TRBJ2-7	TGTGCCAGCAGCGCCTCCGGGACTAGCTACGAGCAGTACTTC	CASSASGTSYEQYF
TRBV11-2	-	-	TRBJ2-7	TGTGCCAGCAGCTTACCGGCCCAGGGAACTCCCTACGAGCAGTACTTC	CASSLPAQGTPYEQYF
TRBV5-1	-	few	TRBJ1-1	TGCGCCAGCACGGAGGGTCTCAACACTGAAGCTTTCTTT	CASTEGLNTEAFF
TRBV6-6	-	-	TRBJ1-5	TGTGCCAGCAGTTACGGGACAAGCGCGGATCAGCCCCAGCATTTT	CASSYGTSADQPQHF
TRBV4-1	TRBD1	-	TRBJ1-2	TGCGCCAGCAGCGGACAGGGAGAAACTAGCCGCGATGGCTACACCTTC	CASSGQGETSRDGYTF
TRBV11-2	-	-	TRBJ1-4	TGTGCCAGCAGCTCTTCACAGTACAGCGGGTACGCTAATGAAAAACTGTTTTTT	CASSSSQYSGYANEKLFF
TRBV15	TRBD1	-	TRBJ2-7	TGTGCCACCAGCAGAGATCGCGGCAGGGGGCGCGGAAGGTCCTACGAGCAGTACTTC	CATSRDRGRGRGRSYEQYF
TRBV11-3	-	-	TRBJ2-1	TGTGCCAGCAGCTTAGTTCGGGGAACTGGGAATGAGCAGTTCTTC	CASSLVRGTGNEQFF
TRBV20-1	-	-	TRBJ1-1	TGCAGTGCTACGGGAAAGGGTGAAGCTTTCTTT	CSATGKGEAFF
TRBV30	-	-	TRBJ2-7	TGTGCCTGGAGTGAACAGAACTACGAGCAGTACTTC	CAWSEQNYEQYF
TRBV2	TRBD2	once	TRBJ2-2	TGTGCCAGCAGTGGGCTAGCGGGGTACACCGGGGAGCTGTTTTTT	CASSGLAGYTGELFF
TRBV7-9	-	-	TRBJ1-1	TGTGCCAGCAGCTTTATCTTTTACGGAGGATTTGGCGAAGCTTTCTTT	CASSFIFYGGFGEAFF
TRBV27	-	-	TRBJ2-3	TGTGCCAGCAGTTTAGAGCGGAGCTGGGATACGCAGTATTTT	CASSLERSWDTQYF
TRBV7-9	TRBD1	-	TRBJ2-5	TGTGCCAGCAGCTTTTTTAAATCCCCGGGACAGGGGAAATTCTGGACCCAGTACTTC	CASSFFKSPGQGKFWTQYF